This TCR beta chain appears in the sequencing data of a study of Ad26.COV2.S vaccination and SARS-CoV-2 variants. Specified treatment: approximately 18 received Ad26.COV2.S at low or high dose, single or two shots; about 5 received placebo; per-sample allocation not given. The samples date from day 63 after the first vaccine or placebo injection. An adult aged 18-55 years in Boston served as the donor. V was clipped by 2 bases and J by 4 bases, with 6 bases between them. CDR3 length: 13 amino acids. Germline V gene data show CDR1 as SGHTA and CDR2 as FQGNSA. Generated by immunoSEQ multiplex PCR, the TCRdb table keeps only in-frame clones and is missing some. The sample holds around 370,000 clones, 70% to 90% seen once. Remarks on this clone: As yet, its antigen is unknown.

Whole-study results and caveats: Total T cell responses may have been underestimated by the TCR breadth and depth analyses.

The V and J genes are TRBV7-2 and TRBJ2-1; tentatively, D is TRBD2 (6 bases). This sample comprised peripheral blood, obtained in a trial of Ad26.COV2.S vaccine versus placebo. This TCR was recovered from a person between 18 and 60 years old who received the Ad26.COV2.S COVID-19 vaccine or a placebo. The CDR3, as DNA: TGTGCCAGCAGCTTACGGGGGTACAATGAGCAGTTCTTC. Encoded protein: CASSLRGYNEQFF.